This TCR beta chain comes out of a study of T cells in Graves' hyperthyroidism and ophthalmopathy (dated by TCRdb to about 2019). Concerning the study at large: Peripheral blood was collected at initial diagnosis, before any treatment. To identify TCR V-J signatures that set the groups apart, the researchers used a discovery cohort of about a hundred patients, made up of fewer than 50 with Graves' ophthalmopathy and about 55 with stable Graves' hyperthyroidism. Prospective prediction of ophthalmopathy was tested in an independent validation cohort consisting of about 19 hyperthyroidism patients and more than 15 patients who later progressed to ophthalmopathy. The approximately 100 discovery patients were divided at random into training and test sets in a 7:3 ratio. Thyroid tissue and blood T-cell repertoires from about six Graves' hyperthyroidism patients were also compared in the study. Following sampling, methimazole starting at 30 mg daily was given to hyperthyroidism patients, and high-dose intravenous methylprednisolone was given to ophthalmopathy patients. According to the paper, TCR Vbeta CDR3 sequencing was carried out on some 140 peripheral blood samples, which came from approximately 43 ophthalmopathy, under 85 hyperthyroidism and around 17 progressor patients. The research as a whole found: During validation, the model predicted progression to ophthalmopathy a median of about 6.3 months ahead of onset, with almost 71% sensitivity and roughly 75% specificity. Blood samples also contained most of the expanded thyroid clonotypes (frequency above 0.001), which suggests that blood repertoires may reflect thyroid immune responses. Sample size was not statistically predetermined, and blinding of investigators to group allocation was not performed. Ophthalmopathy was separated from stable hyperthyroidism by a 13 V-J signature model, with approximately 85% sensitivity and 81% to 82% specificity obtained in cross-validation and 80%/75% obtained in testing.

In its sample, this clonotype was seen many times. Its binding antigen is unknown. One base away there is no much larger clone; base qualities are not given. CDR1 and CDR2, per the germline V gene, are SGHTA and FQGNSA. V is pruned by 3 bases and J by 2 bases, leaving 6 bases of the junction without a gene match. From the cysteine up to the phenylalanine, the CDR3 has a length of 17 residues. This entry keeps only the CDR3 DNA: 51 bases, framed from base 1. Stable Graves' hyperthyroidism was defined as no progression to ophthalmopathy during 18 months of follow-up. Hyperthyroidism patients were newly diagnosed, had a disease duration of under 2 months, and were aged 18 to 65 years. Any patient with an uncontrolled infection, another autoimmune disease, pregnancy or lactation was excluded. Diagnoses were established on the basis of clinical symptoms, serum thyroxine and TRAb, thyroid ultrasound, and orbital computed tomography. PBMCs were isolated from more than 8 ml of fresh peripheral blood by Ficoll-Paque density gradient centrifugation. Total RNA was extracted with Trizol reagent, and quality was checked on an Agilent 2100 Bioanalyzer.

Amplification of TCR beta CDR3 regions was carried out from RNA transcripts. The first round of RT-PCR for the TCR CDR3 was performed with the HTBI primer set and the Qiagen OneStep RT-PCR kit. A second multiplex PCR round built the libraries, followed by size selection and purification. Paired-end sequencing of the libraries was performed with 100 bp reads on an Illumina HiSeq2000. The original pipeline was this. SOAPnuke was used to process the raw data, with reads discarded if the reads contained adapters or uncalled bases, had a mean Phred below 15, or lacked an exact constant-primer or identifier match. COPE v1.2.5 was used to merge high-quality paired reads, and clonotypes were defined as unique nucleotide sequences. Clonotypes were aligned to IMGT TRBV, TRBD and TRBJ reference segments using MiTCR v1.1. The analysis was restricted to V-J combinations with a frequency above 0.0001, which together covered 99% to 99.2% of the repertoires. A TCS score was defined as the ratio of F50 (clonal expansion) to E x V (chaos), with BLOSUM62-based TCRdist applied between CDR3 peptides within each V-J. Welch's t-statistics and random forest reduced around 520 V-J features to around 14, which were used in a naive Bayes classifier (R e1071). The public reads were run again by TCRdb, first through fastp at Q25 and then through MiXCR, and only productive beta chains were kept. Each CDR3 protein appears once, grouped with its most common genes and DNA. These V and J calls originate from TCRdb's pipeline instead of the authors' own analysis. Counted in this sample were a few hundred thousand distinct CDR3 sequences; less than 15% of them appeared once. The ten largest clones take up 14% of the sample.

The TCR was taken from a woman aged 40 to 55 with Graves' hyperthyroidism. The sequenced sample consisted of blood. The chain employs TRBV7-2 and TRBJ2-1; TRBD2 fits 11 bases in the junction. The CDR3 protein: CASSLKVAGGPYNEQFF. In nucleotides, the sequence is TGTGCCAGCAGCTTGAAGGTAGCGGGAGGGCCCTACAATGAGCAGTTCTTC.